The 5 T cell receptor beta chains reported below all come from one sample, sequenced in a study of blood T cell repertoires in COVID-19. Measured with immunoSEQ multiplex PCR; TCRdb has only the in-frame clones, and not every one. In the table there are 220,000 or so clones, about 85% of which are singletons. Sequencing input: peripheral blood. The receptors stem from a man aged 45-60 years who had recovered from COVID-19.

In DNA form, the CDR3 reads TGTGCCAGCAGCTCGACAGGTCGGTCGAATGAAAAACTGTTTTTT. Protein sequence: CASSSTGRSNEKLFF. The chain is built from TRBV7-2 and TRBJ1-4; D possibly corresponds to TRBD1 (6 bases). Germline CDR1 SGHTA, CDR2 FQGNSA. Trimming cost V 4 bases and J 5 bases, with 14 bases left between them. The CDR3 sequence is 15 residues long.

V and J are TRBV28 and TRBJ1-4, with D perhaps matching TRBD1 (6 bases). CDR3 length: 14 residues. V dropped 5 bases and J dropped 7 bases, with 14 bases sitting between them. The germline gives CDR1 MDHEN, CDR2 SYDVKM. As DNA, the CDR3 is TGTGCCAGCAGTGAAACAGGGAGGGGTGAAAAACTGTTTTTT. It translates to CASSETGRGEKLFF.

The chain employs TRBV2 and TRBJ2-1, with 8 bases that match TRBD1. The CDR3 covers 12 residues. The trim removed 6 bases at V and 15 bases at J, leaving 10 bases unmatched. CDR1 is SNHLY, CDR2 FYNNEI, per germline. This CDR3 reads CASSLTGVKVFF. CDR3 coding DNA: TGTGCCAGCAGCCTGACAGGGGTGAAGGTGTTCTTC.

A single count supports this clone. The V call is TRBV10-1, the J call TRBJ2-1; TRBD2 matches 13 bases. The CDR3 has 16 amino acids. The J segment lost 8 bases and the V segment lost 6 bases, leaving 10 bases of the junction unmatched. Germline-derived CDR1 and CDR2 are WNHNN and SYGVQD (reference sequence). This chain's CDR3 is CASRLLGLAGWHEQFF. As DNA, the CDR3 is TGCGCCAGCAGGCTTTTGGGACTAGCGGGATGGCATGAGCAGTTCTTC.

The V gene is TRBV2, the J gene TRBJ1-5; no reliable D call. Deletions cut 3 bases from V and 6 bases from J, with 15 bases between. The CDR3 runs to 15 residues. Per germline, CDR1 SNHLY and CDR2 FYNNEI. The CDR3, as DNA: TGTGCCAGCAGTGATTTGCAGCTAGCGGCTCAGCCCCAGCATTTT. Protein product: CASSDLQLAAQPQHF.